The 27 T cell receptor beta chains listed next were all sequenced from one sample in a study of patients and donors after allogeneic stem cell transplantation. MiXCR, run by TCRdb on the RT-PCR reads, gives a single entry per CDR3 protein. The sample includes 65,000 to 80,000 distinct CDR3 sequences, roughly 29% seen only once; the top ten take about 25%. Source material: blood, either unsorted or a sorted T cell fraction (not recorded which). The receptors were gathered from a human donor who was either an allogeneic HSCT recipient or a stem cell or donor lymphocyte infusion donor (not recorded which). It is not recorded whose cells these are; they may come from a transplant donor.

V usage is TRBV3-1 and J usage is TRBJ2-2; D uncertain. Deletions cut 5 bases from V and 5 bases from J, with 3 bases between. CDR3 size: 11 residues. Germline V CDR1 and CDR2: LGHDT, YNNKEL (reference sequence). Here the CDR3 reads CASSRTGELFF. The CDR3, as DNA: TGTGCCAGCAGCAGAACCGGGGAGCTGTTTTTT.

The rearrangement links TRBV4-3 to TRBJ2-7; D unclear. The V gene lost 0 bases and the J gene lost 6 bases, with 15 bases spanning the gap. This CDR3 region has 15 residues. In germline, CDR1 is LGHNA, CDR2 YSLEER. CDR3 region: CASSQETGRFAEQYF. The CDR3 nucleotides are TGCGCCAGCAGCCAAGAAACGGGCCGGTTCGCCGAGCAGTACTTC.

This chain joins TRBV27 and TRBJ2-1, with TRBD2 matching 13 bases. This CDR3 has 14 amino acids. Trimming cost V 8 bases and J 5 bases; bases outside gene matches: 3. The germline gives CDR1 MNHEY, CDR2 SMNVEV (reference sequence). CDR3 region: CASHGLAGDNEQFF. The CDR3 DNA is TGTGCCAGCCACGGACTAGCGGGAGACAATGAGCAGTTCTTC.

The rearrangement links TRBV5-4 to TRBJ2-1, with 7 bases aligning to TRBD2. Trimming took 1 base from V and 0 from J; bases not matched to a gene: 7. CDR1 and CDR2 (germline): SGHNT, YYREEE (reference sequence). The CDR3 totals 17 residues. The CDR3, as DNA: TGTGCCAGCAGCTTGTGGTTGGGGGGGAGCTCCTACAATGAGCAGTTCTTC. It translates to CASSLWLGGSSYNEQFF.

This chain joins TRBV4-2 and TRBJ1-5, with D unresolved. In germline, CDR1 is LGHNA, CDR2 YNFKEQ. Trimming shortened V by 1 base and J by 7 bases, and 14 bases separated the two germline ends. CDR3 size: 15 residues. CDR3 in DNA: TGTGCCAGCAGCCAAGGCTTCAGAGATTTGCAGCCCCAGCATTTT. Residues: CASSQGFRDLQPQHF.

The table lists this clonotype with many counts. This chain's CDR3 is CASSKGTSVQETQYF. The CDR3 coding sequence is TGTGCCAGCAGCAAGGGGACTAGCGTACAAGAGACCCAGTACTTC. The chain combines TRBV9 with TRBJ2-5; 10 nucleotides align to TRBD2. Germline trimming cut 4 bases from V and 2 bases from J; bases unmatched to any gene: 5. CDR3 length: 15 amino acids. Germline lookup yields CDR1 SGDLS and CDR2 YYNGEE.

This clonotype turned up a few times. The chain combines TRBV7-6 with TRBJ2-3; D is undetermined. The germline gives CDR1 SGHVS, CDR2 FNYEAQ. The CDR3 covers 13 residues. V was pared by 5 bases and J by 5 bases, with 11 bases between. CDR3 in amino acids: CASSPRLEDTQYF. In DNA form, the CDR3 reads TGTGCCAGCAGCCCGCGACTCGAAGATACGCAGTATTTT. The entire variable domain, with the rest obtained from reference TRBV7-6 and TRBJ2-3, is as follows: GAGVSQSPRYKVTKRGQDVALRCDPISGHVSLYWYRQALGQGPEFLTYFNYEAQQDKSGLPNDRFSAERPEGSISTLTIQRTEQRDSAMYRCASSPRLEDTQYFGPGTRLTVL.

The V call is TRBV7-3, the J call TRBJ2-7, with D possibly TRBD2 on 6 matching bases. From germline, CDR1 is SGHTA and CDR2 FQGTGA. Between the trimmed V and J ends, which lost 5 bases and 2 bases, there was a span of 19 bases. This CDR3 is built from 16 residues. Here the CDR3 DNA reads TGTGCCAGCAGCCCCGTGGGCGGAGGGATCACCTACGAGCAGTACTTC. It translates to CASSPVGGGITYEQYF.

This clonotype has a count of ten or more. The J gene is TRBJ1-2, the V gene TRBV7-2; the D is unclear. V was clipped by 6 bases and J by 8 bases, with 4 bases between them. The CDR3 is made up of 9 amino acids. The germline V gene encodes CDR1 SGHTA and CDR2 FQGNSA. The CDR3, as DNA: TGTGCCAGCAGGGACGGCTACACCTTC. As protein: CASRDGYTF.

This clonotype has just a few counts. This chain uses TRBV6-2 or TRBV6-3 with TRBJ2-4, with 7 positions matching TRBD1. Germline V gives CDR1 MNHEY, CDR2 SVGEGT. The CDR3 runs to 18 residues. With 6 bases clipped from V and 3 bases from J, the junction kept 17 bases outside the gene matches. The CDR3 DNA follows: TGTGCCAGCAGCGGGACAGCAAAAAGAGGGCTCGGCAAAAACATTCAGTACTTC. This encodes CASSGTAKRGLGKNIQYF.

V gene TRBV7-9 combines with J gene TRBJ2-1; perhaps TRBD1 as D (5 bases). V was pared by 3 bases and J by 6 bases, with 15 bases between. This CDR3 comprises 15 residues. Looked up from germline, CDR1 is SEHNR and CDR2 is FQNEAQ (reference sequence). This chain's CDR3 is CASSFGRAQSNEQFF. In DNA, the CDR3 is TGTGCCAGCAGCTTCGGCAGGGCCCAATCCAATGAGCAGTTCTTC.

This clonotype was counted only a few times. The V gene is TRBV12-3 or TRBV12-4, the J gene TRBJ2-4; 7 bases match TRBD1. The CDR3 consists of 14 residues. The V segment lost 6 bases and the J segment 2 bases; nucleotides outside the gene matches: 4. CDR3 sequence: CASRIQGTKNIQYF. CDR3 DNA: TGTGCCAGCAGAATACAGGGGACCAAAAACATTCAGTACTTC.

The genes are TRBV10-3 and TRBJ1-1, with 8 bases lining up with TRBD1. V dropped 6 bases and J dropped 4; count of bases not matched to a gene: 7. Germline values: CDR1 ENHRY, CDR2 SYGVKD. This CDR3 contains 14 residues. The CDR3, as DNA: TGTGCCATCAGCGATACAGGGGGGACCACTGAAGCTTTCTTT. Residues: CAISDTGGTTEAFF.

V usage is TRBV6-2 or TRBV6-3 and J usage is TRBJ1-2; D gene uncertain. The CDR3 totals 12 residues. Trimming pared 10 bases from V and 8 bases from J, leaving 17 bases between. The germline V gene encodes CDR1 MNHEY and CDR2 SVGEGT. CDR3 amino acids: CATTREAGGYTF. The CDR3, as DNA: TGTGCCACCACACGGGAGGCCGGAGGCTACACCTTC.

This clonotype was counted at least ten times. The rearrangement uses TRBV29-1 and TRBJ1-1; D may be TRBD1 (6 bases). Germline V gives CDR1 SQVTM, CDR2 ANQGSEA. Trimming stripped 6 bases from V and 0 bases from J, with 8 bases between. The CDR3 sequence is 12 residues long. The CDR3 reads CSVTGLNTEAFF. The CDR3 DNA follows: TGCAGCGTAACAGGGCTGAACACTGAAGCTTTCTTT.

As DNA, the CDR3 is TGCGCCAGCAGCACCCTTTTGAACACTGAAGCTTTCTTT. Its translation: CASSTLLNTEAFF. The chain recombines TRBV5-1 with TRBJ1-1, with no clear D. The CDR3 extends over 13 amino acids. Germline CDR1 is SGHRS and CDR2 is YFSETQ. V was clipped by 4 bases and J by 0 bases, with 7 bases between them.

The table lists this clonotype with many counts. The rearrangement links TRBV12-3 or TRBV12-4 to TRBJ1-5; 9 nucleotides line up with TRBD1. The CDR3 consists of 15 residues. After removal of 5 bases from V and 6 bases from J, the junction contained 8 bases not matched to a gene. CDR3 sequence (DNA): TGTGCCAGCAGTCAAGGGACAGGGCCCACTCAGCCCCAGCATTTT. Translating gives CASSQGTGPTQPQHF.

The chain employs TRBV12-3 or TRBV12-4 and TRBJ2-7, with 9 bases identical to TRBD2. The CDR3 is 15 residues long. The V segment lost 3 bases and the J segment 2 bases; nucleotides outside the gene matches: 5. CDR3 DNA sequence: TGTGCCAGCAGTTTGGGGCTAGCGGGGACCTACGAGCAGTACTTC. Encoded protein: CASSLGLAGTYEQYF.

With respect to this clonotype: This may stem from a read error, because a much larger clone lies one nucleotide away. The rearrangement uses TRBV5-6 and TRBJ2-5, with D possibly matching TRBD1 (6 bases). In germline, CDR1 is SGHDT, CDR2 YYEEEE. This CDR3 region has 13 residues. CDR3 sequence: CVSSWTVWETQYF. The CDR3 nucleotides are TGTGTCAGCAGCTGGACAGTGTGGGAGACCCAGTACTTC.

The chain is built from TRBV29-1 and TRBJ2-7; 7 bases match TRBD1. V shed 7 bases and J 6 bases; nucleotides not matched to a gene: 12. The CDR3 covers 13 residues. Germline V CDR1 and CDR2: SQVTM, ANQGSEA. The CDR3 sequence is CSASPTGLGEQYF. The CDR3 DNA sequence: TGCAGCGCATCACCGACAGGGTTGGGCGAGCAGTACTTC.

The chain links TRBV7-2 to TRBJ2-5; D unclear. V lost 5 bases and J lost 7, with 8 bases in between. In germline, CDR1 is SGHTA, CDR2 FQGNSA. The CDR3 extends over 11 amino acids. Here the CDR3 reads CASSPRVTQYF. The CDR3 nucleotides are TGTGCCAGCAGCCCCCGGGTGACCCAGTACTTC. Looking up the rest from reference TRBV7-2 and TRBJ2-5 gives the full variable domain: GAGVSQSPSNKVTEKGKDVELRCDPISGHTALYWYRQSLGQGLEFLIYFQGNSAPDKSGLPSDRFSAERTGGSVSTLTIQRTQQEDSAVYLCASSPRVTQYFGPGTRLLVL.

The sample holds a few counts of this clonotype. The chain carries TRBV7-2 and TRBJ2-3; 10 bases line up with TRBD2. From germline, CDR1 is SGHTA and CDR2 FQGNSA. V lost 5 bases to trimming and J lost 2 bases; unmatched junction nucleotides: 7. The CDR3 spans 16 residues. CDR3 sequence reads: CASSILAGGHTDTQYF. The CDR3 DNA reads TGTGCCAGCAGCATTTTAGCGGGAGGTCACACAGATACGCAGTATTTT.

This clonotype was observed a handful of times. The chain has TRBV15 and TRBJ2-2, with D unclear. The CDR3 spans 17 residues. Trimming stripped 0 bases from V and 0 bases from J, with 11 bases between. The germline gives CDR1 LNHNV, CDR2 YYDKDF (reference sequence). In DNA, the CDR3 is TGTGCCACCAGCAGAGACCTCGGTGGGGCGAACACCGGGGAGCTGTTTTTT. Its protein product is CATSRDLGGANTGELFF.

The J gene is TRBJ2-2, the V gene TRBV2, with 7 bases that match TRBD1. This CDR3 spans 17 amino acids. V was pared by 3 bases and J by 4 bases, with 11 bases of the junction left unmatched. The germline V gene has CDR1 SNHLY and CDR2 FYNNEI. The CDR3 here is CASSELDRRVSTGELFF. In DNA form, the CDR3 reads TGTGCCAGCAGTGAGCTGGACAGGAGAGTGAGCACCGGGGAGCTGTTTTTT. Full variable domain (remainder filled in from reference TRBV2 and TRBJ2-2): EPEVTQTPSHQVTQMGQEVILRCVPISNHLYFYWYRQILGQKVEFLVSFYNNEISEKSEIFDDQFSVERPDGSNFTLKIRSTKLEDSAMYFCASSELDRRVSTGELFFGEGSRLTVL.

This clonotype has more than one count but fewer than ten. The chain employs TRBV24-1 and TRBJ1-1; 10 bases align to TRBD1. The CDR3 is made up of 16 amino acids. Losses at the gene ends were 2 bases for V and 6 bases for J; bases not matched to a gene: 8. The germline gives CDR1 KGHDR, CDR2 SFDVKD. CDR3 sequence: CATSDSRTGGFSEAFF. Written as DNA, the CDR3 is TGTGCCACCAGTGATTCACGGACAGGGGGTTTCTCTGAAGCTTTCTTT.

The V call is TRBV10-3, the J call TRBJ2-7; a possible D gene is TRBD2 (6 bases). Per germline, CDR1 ENHRY and CDR2 SYGVKD. The CDR3 is made up of 13 amino acids. Trimming left V 6 bases short and J 3 bases short, with 12 bases between. The CDR3 region has the DNA TGTGCCATCAGGCCCGGGACTCTCTACGAGCAGTACTTC. Translating it yields CAIRPGTLYEQYF.

In its sample, this clonotype was seen many times. The V and J genes are TRBV20-1 and TRBJ2-7; 9 bases match TRBD2. The length of the CDR3 is 15 residues. Germline V gene data show CDR1 as DFQATT and CDR2 as SNEGSKA (reference sequence). V shed 0 bases and J 4 bases; nucleotides not matched to a gene: 7. CDR3: CSARESSGAIYEQYF. CDR3 sequence (DNA): TGCAGTGCTAGAGAGTCTAGCGGGGCAATTTACGAGCAGTACTTC.